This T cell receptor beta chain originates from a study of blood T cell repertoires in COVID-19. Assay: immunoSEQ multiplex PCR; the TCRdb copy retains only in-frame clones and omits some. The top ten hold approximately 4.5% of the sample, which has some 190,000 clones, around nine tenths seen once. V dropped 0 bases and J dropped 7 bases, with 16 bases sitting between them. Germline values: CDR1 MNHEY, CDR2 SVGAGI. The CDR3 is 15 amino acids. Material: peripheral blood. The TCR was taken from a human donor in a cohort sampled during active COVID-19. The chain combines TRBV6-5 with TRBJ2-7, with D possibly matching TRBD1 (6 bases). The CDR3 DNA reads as TGTGCCAGCAGTTACTCAAGGACAGCGCGGCTGGAGCAGTACTTC. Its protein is CASSYSRTARLEQYF.